The clone carrying this T cell receptor (beta chain) was counted at least ten times. What it binds is unknown. This sample is part of a study of shared clonotypes between healthy human individuals. Assay: immunoSEQ multiplex PCR; the TCRdb copy retains only in-frame clones and omits some. The sample lists almost 750,000 clones, 55% to 75% seen once, with approximately 1.8% in the top ten. In germline, CDR1 is SNHLY, CDR2 FYNNEI. The CDR3 sequence is 12 residues long. The V and J ends lost 3 bases and 8 bases respectively, with 11 bases between them. Overall study findings and caveats: What naive subsets generally showed was a larger estimated richness than memory subsets showed.

The chain links TRBV2 to TRBJ2-7; D is unclear. Sequencing was done on a sample of memory CD4+ T cells sorted from blood. Subset described: CD45RA-negative fraction. This receptor was identified in a woman aged 25 to 39 in good health. The CDR3 spells CASSEELGQQYF. The CDR3 DNA reads TGTGCCAGCAGTGAGGAGTTGGGTCAGCAGTACTTC.